The clone carrying this T cell receptor (beta chain) was recorded many times. What it binds is not known. The sample originates from a study of T cells in Graves' hyperthyroidism and ophthalmopathy. Study observations and caveats: Most clonotypes expanded in thyroid above 0.001 were likewise present in blood.

The V gene's germline CDR1 is SNHLY and CDR2 FYNNEI. The CDR3 is 15 amino acids. V was clipped by 5 bases and J by 2 bases; unmatched bases: 6. Authors of the study amplified TCR beta CDR3 regions from RNA transcripts. The HTBI primer set was used in a first-round RT-PCR of the TCR CDR3. TCRdb reprocessed the multiplex PCR reads via MiXCR and lists one record per CDR3 protein. In the table there are hundreds of thousands of distinct CDR3 sequences, approximately 14% of which are singletons. The genes are TRBV2 and TRBJ2-1, with 7 bases fitting TRBD2. The source of this sequence is a woman younger than 30 with Graves' hyperthyroidism. The sample was blood. The CDR3 sequence: CASSYRLAPYNEQFF. The CDR3 DNA sequence: TGTGCCAGCAGTTACAGACTAGCCCCCTACAATGAGCAGTTCTTC.